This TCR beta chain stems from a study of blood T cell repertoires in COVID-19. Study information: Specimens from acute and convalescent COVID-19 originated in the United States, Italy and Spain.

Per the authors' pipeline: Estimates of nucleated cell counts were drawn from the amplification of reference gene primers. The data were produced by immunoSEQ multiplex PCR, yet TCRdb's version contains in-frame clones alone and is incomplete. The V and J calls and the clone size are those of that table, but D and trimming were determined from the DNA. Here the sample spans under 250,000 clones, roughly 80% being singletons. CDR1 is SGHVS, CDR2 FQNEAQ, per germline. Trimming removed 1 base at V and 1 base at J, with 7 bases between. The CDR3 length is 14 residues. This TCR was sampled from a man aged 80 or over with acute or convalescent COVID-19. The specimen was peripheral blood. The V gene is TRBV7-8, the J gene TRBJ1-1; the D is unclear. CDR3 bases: TGTGCCAGCAGCTTAGGGGCCAGGAACACTGAAGCTTTCTTT. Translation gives CASSLGARNTEAFF.